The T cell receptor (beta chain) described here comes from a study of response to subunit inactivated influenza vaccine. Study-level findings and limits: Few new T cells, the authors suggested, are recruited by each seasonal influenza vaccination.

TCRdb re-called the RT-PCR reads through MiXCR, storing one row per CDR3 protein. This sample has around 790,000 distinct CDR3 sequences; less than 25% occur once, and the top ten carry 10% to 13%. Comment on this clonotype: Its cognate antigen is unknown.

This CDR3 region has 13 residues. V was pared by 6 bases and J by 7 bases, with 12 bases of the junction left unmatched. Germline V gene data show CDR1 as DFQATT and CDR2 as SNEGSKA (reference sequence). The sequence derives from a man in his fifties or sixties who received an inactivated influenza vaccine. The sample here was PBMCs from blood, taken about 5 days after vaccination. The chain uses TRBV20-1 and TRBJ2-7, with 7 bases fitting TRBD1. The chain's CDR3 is CSAVRDRGEEQYF. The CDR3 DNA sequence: TGCAGTGCCGTAAGGGACAGAGGAGAAGAGCAGTACTTC.